The rows below give T cell receptor beta chains drawn from one sample of a study of beta chain features in type 1 diabetes. Produced via immunoSEQ multiplex PCR; TCRdb's table is partial and in-frame only. The sample holds approximately 380,000 clones, approximately 16% seen once. Sequenced: naive CD4+ T cells from blood. The receptors derive from a woman younger than 35 in good health. Both conserved end residues are part of each CDR3. The order of the fields is clone size, D gene, V gene, CDR3 length, J gene, CDR3 protein, CDR3 DNA. A D gene is named only where the DNA matches it firmly. Only some rows state a clone size, as once, few, many or a class for expanded clones.

clone_size: .; d_call: .; v_call: TRBV15; cdr3_length: 14; j_call: TRBJ1-4; cdr3_aa: CATSRPRQSEKLFF; cdr3_nt: TGTGCCACCAGCAGACCCCGACAGAGTGAAAAACTGTTTTTT
clone_size: few; d_call: .; v_call: TRBV7-9; cdr3_length: 12; j_call: TRBJ2-7; cdr3_aa: CASSLGSGEQYF; cdr3_nt: TGTGCCAGCAGCTTAGGGAGCGGGGAGCAGTACTTC
clone_size: once; d_call: .; v_call: TRBV5-1; cdr3_length: 13; j_call: TRBJ2-1; cdr3_aa: CASSLAGLYEQFF; cdr3_nt: TGCGCCAGCAGCTTGGCCGGGTTGTATGAGCAGTTCTTC
clone_size: few; d_call: .; v_call: TRBV13; cdr3_length: 16; j_call: TRBJ1-4; cdr3_aa: CASSLRQIGGGEKLFF; cdr3_nt: TGTGCCAGCAGCTTAAGACAGATCGGGGGAGGTGAAAAACTGTTTTTT
clone_size: few; d_call: TRBD2; v_call: TRBV5-4; cdr3_length: 14; j_call: TRBJ2-7; cdr3_aa: CASSSLAGFGEQYF; cdr3_nt: TGTGCCAGCAGCTCACTAGCGGGATTCGGCGAGCAGTACTTC
clone_size: .; d_call: .; v_call: TRBV28; cdr3_length: 15; j_call: TRBJ2-4; cdr3_aa: CASSLASLAKNIQYF; cdr3_nt: TGTGCCAGCAGTTTGGCTAGCCTGGCCAAAAACATTCAGTACTTC
clone_size: few; d_call: .; v_call: TRBV30; cdr3_length: 11; j_call: TRBJ2-3; cdr3_aa: CAWSFTDTQYF; cdr3_nt: TGTGCCTGGAGCTTCACAGATACGCAGTATTTT
clone_size: .; d_call: TRBD2; v_call: TRBV11-2; cdr3_length: 16; j_call: TRBJ2-1; cdr3_aa: CASSLWGTSGRNEQFF; cdr3_nt: TGTGCCAGCAGCTTATGGGGGACTAGCGGGCGAAATGAGCAGTTCTTC
clone_size: .; d_call: .; v_call: TRBV14; cdr3_length: 13; j_call: TRBJ2-3; cdr3_aa: CASSQELGDTQYF; cdr3_nt: TGTGCCAGCAGCCAAGAGCTAGGAGATACGCAGTATTTT
clone_size: .; d_call: .; v_call: TRBV15; cdr3_length: 13; j_call: TRBJ1-5; cdr3_aa: CATSRDLSQPQHF; cdr3_nt: TGTGCCACCAGCAGAGATCTGAGCCAGCCCCAGCATTTT
clone_size: .; d_call: TRBD1; v_call: TRBV9; cdr3_length: 15; j_call: TRBJ2-1; cdr3_aa: CASSPTGGLWNEQFF; cdr3_nt: TGTGCCAGCAGCCCCACAGGGGGCCTTTGGAATGAGCAGTTCTTC
clone_size: .; d_call: .; v_call: TRBV7-9; cdr3_length: 14; j_call: TRBJ1-2; cdr3_aa: CASSLPLGAYGYTF; cdr3_nt: TGTGCCAGCAGCTTACCATTGGGGGCTTATGGCTACACCTTC
clone_size: few; d_call: .; v_call: TRBV28; cdr3_length: 14; j_call: TRBJ2-3; cdr3_aa: CASSRPGGGDTQYF; cdr3_nt: TGTGCCAGCAGTAGGCCCGGGGGAGGAGATACGCAGTATTTT
clone_size: .; d_call: TRBD1; v_call: TRBV28; cdr3_length: 14; j_call: TRBJ1-1; cdr3_aa: CASYPGGSNTEAFF; cdr3_nt: TGTGCCAGCTACCCAGGGGGGTCGAACACTGAAGCTTTCTTT
clone_size: .; d_call: TRBD2; v_call: TRBV10-3; cdr3_length: 15; j_call: TRBJ2-7; cdr3_aa: CAINNLAGITYEQYF; cdr3_nt: TGTGCCATCAATAATCTAGCGGGAATCACCTACGAGCAGTACTTC
clone_size: .; d_call: .; v_call: TRBV29-1; cdr3_length: 14; j_call: TRBJ2-7; cdr3_aa: CSVELGTSSYEQYF; cdr3_nt: TGCAGCGTTGAACTCGGGACATCTTCCTACGAGCAGTACTTC